This T cell receptor (beta chain) stems from a study of beta chain features in type 1 diabetes. The overall study: Examination covered under 120 million sorted cells spanning all samples. Findings of the study overall: More deletions and fewer insertions at VDJ junctions were seen in type 1 diabetes patients. Whatever favoring of shorter templates PCR might show would apply equally to patients and controls.

The sequenced template was cDNA made from the entire isolated RNA. TCRdb keeps only in-frame clones here, not all; method: immunoSEQ multiplex PCR. Of under 300,000 clones detected, 25% to 30% appear once; the ten largest clones hold approximately 4%. V was shortened by 5 bases and J by 4 bases, with 15 bases between the two germline ends. The germline gives CDR1 LNHDA, CDR2 SQIVND (reference sequence). The CDR3 runs 15 residues. As regards this clone: Its antigen is undetermined.

This sequence was found in a young man in good health. This chain connects TRBV19 to TRBJ1-5; no clear D. Material for sequencing was central memory CD4+ T cells from blood. The CDR3 DNA sequence: TGTGCCAGTAGTGTCGGTTTCCAGGAAAATCAGCCCCAGCATTTT. Encoded protein: CASSVGFQENQPQHF.